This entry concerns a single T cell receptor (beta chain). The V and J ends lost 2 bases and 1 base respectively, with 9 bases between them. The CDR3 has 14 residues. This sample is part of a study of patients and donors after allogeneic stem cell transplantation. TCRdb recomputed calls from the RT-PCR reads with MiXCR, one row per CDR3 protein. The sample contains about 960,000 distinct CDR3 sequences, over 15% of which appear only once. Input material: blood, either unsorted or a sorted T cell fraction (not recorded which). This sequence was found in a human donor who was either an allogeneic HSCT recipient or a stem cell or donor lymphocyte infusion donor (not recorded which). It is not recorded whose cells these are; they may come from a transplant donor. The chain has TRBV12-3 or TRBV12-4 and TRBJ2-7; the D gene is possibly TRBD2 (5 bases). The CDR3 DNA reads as TGTGCCAGCAGTTTATGGGAGAATTCCTACGAGCAGTACTTC. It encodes CASSLWENSYEQYF.